This T cell receptor beta chain is from a study of blood T cell repertoires in COVID-19. As for the study in general: Acute and convalescent COVID-19 specimens originated in the United States, Italy and Spain. T cells, B-cell-depleted T cells, or PBMCs provided the cDNA or gDNA that served as material.

This clone was recorded a few times. Under the authors' procedure: Using reference gene primer amplification, nucleated cell counts were estimated. Here immunoSEQ multiplex PCR was the method, and the copy in TCRdb shows in-frame clones only, minus some. That table gives V, J and clone size, and the DNA gave D and trimming. Among 200,000 or so clones listed, 79% were seen once. Sequences were obtained from peripheral blood. The receptor's source is a man aged 60-69 years with active or convalescent COVID-19.

The CDR3 loop reads CASSAGQVNSHGYTF. The CDR3 bases are TGTGCCAGTAGTGCGGGACAGGTTAACTCCCATGGCTACACCTTC. The gene calls are TRBV19 and TRBJ1-2; 8 nucleotides match TRBD1. The CDR3 consists of 15 residues. The germline V gene encodes CDR1 LNHDA and CDR2 SQIVND (reference sequence). Trimming took 5 bases from V and 6 from J; bases not matched to a gene: 11.